Below are 20 T cell receptor beta chains sequenced from a single sample in a study of T cell clonotyping in hematopoietic cell transplantation. Sequenced by immunoSEQ multiplex PCR; TCRdb stores in-frame clones only, minus some. The repertoire holds approximately 13,000 clones, with around 85% as singletons. The material sequenced was PBMCs, taken 100 days after allogeneic stem cell transplant. These receptors were obtained from a female patient between 35 and 55 years old who had an allogeneic stem cell transplant from a related donor, so T cells may come from the graft donor. Some clones in this sample may be carry-over from other donors' samples.

DNA for the CDR3: TGTGCCAGCAGCTTAGATTCAGCGGGAGGCCTGGGAGATACGCAGTATTTT. This translates into CASSLDSAGGLGDTQYF. The genes are TRBV7-8 and TRBJ2-3, with 9 nucleotides matching TRBD2. The CDR3 sequence is 17 residues long. V dropped 1 base and J dropped 5; count of bases not matched to a gene: 10. Germline V gene lookup returns CDR1 SGHVS and CDR2 FQNEAQ.

V usage is TRBV9 and J usage is TRBJ1-1; D gene unclear. CDR1 and CDR2 (germline): SGDLS, YYNGEE. The CDR3 has 14 amino acids. Between the trimmed V and J ends, which lost 0 bases and 0 bases, there was a span of 6 bases. CDR3 bases: TGTGCCAGCAGCGTAGGGTTTATGAACACTGAAGCTTTCTTT. This gives the protein CASSVGFMNTEAFF.

This clone was recorded only once. This chain joins TRBV6-6 and TRBJ1-2; 7 positions match TRBD1. Trimming cost V 5 bases and J 7 bases; bases outside gene matches: 7. Germline lookup yields CDR1 MNHNY and CDR2 SVGAGI (reference sequence). The CDR3 runs to 13 residues. The CDR3 is CASSHRQGGGYTF. Here the CDR3 DNA reads TGTGCCAGCAGTCACCGACAGGGTGGTGGCTACACCTTC.

This clone was seen only a few times. This rearrangement joins TRBV13 to TRBJ1-4; no firm D call. The CDR3 is 15 residues long. Germline-derived CDR1 and CDR2 are PRHDT and FYEKMQ (reference sequence). V lost 11 bases and J lost 5, with 21 bases in between. The CDR3 region has the DNA TGTGCCTCTGCGGACGGAACTGAAGAAAATGAAAAACTGTTTTTT. This codes for CASADGTEENEKLFF.

The J gene is TRBJ2-7, the V gene TRBV4-3, with 7 nucleotides matching TRBD1. Germline-derived CDR1 and CDR2 are LGHNA and YSLEER. CDR3 size: 14 residues. Unmatched junction bases numbered 6, after V lost 0 bases and J lost 7 bases. Here the CDR3 reads CASSQDTGVWEQYF. CDR3 nucleotides: TGCGCCAGCAGCCAAGATACAGGGGTGTGGGAGCAGTACTTC.

The gene calls are TRBV18 and TRBJ2-1, with 10 bases fitting TRBD2. Per the germline V gene, CDR1 is KGHSH and CDR2 is LQKENI. The CDR3 runs to 12 residues. V lost 4 bases, J lost 16 bases, and 7 bases stayed unmatched. CDR3: CASSQSAGGSFF. CDR3 bases: TGTGCCAGCTCACAATCAGCGGGAGGGTCCTTCTTC.

The rearrangement uses TRBV25-1 and TRBJ2-1, with 7 bases that match TRBD1. The CDR3 sequence is 15 residues long. CDR1 and CDR2 (germline): MGHDK, SYGVNS. The V gene end was trimmed by 4 bases and the J gene end by 4 bases; junction bases not matched to a gene: 7. The CDR3 protein is CASSGHRDSYNEQFF. The CDR3, as DNA: TGTGCCAGCAGTGGCCATCGGGACAGTTACAATGAGCAGTTCTTC.

This clone was seen just once. The chain uses TRBV30 and TRBJ1-1; D unclear. Germline CDR1 GTSNPN, CDR2 SVGIG (reference sequence). This CDR3 is built from 12 residues. V was cut by 1 base and J by 2 bases, with 5 bases left in between. Here the CDR3 DNA reads TGTGCCTGGAGTGCCCCCAACACTGAAGCTTTCTTT. Protein: CAWSAPNTEAFF.

The V call is TRBV6-5, the J call TRBJ1-5; maybe TRBD1 (5 bases). Germline CDR1 is MNHEY and CDR2 is SVGAGI. This CDR3 is 15 amino acids long. V was pared by 7 bases and J by 0 bases, with 13 bases between. The CDR3 is CASTPTGYSNQPQHF. In nucleotides, the CDR3 is TGTGCCAGCACACCAACAGGTTATAGCAATCAGCCCCAGCATTTT.

The chain uses TRBV29-1 and TRBJ1-3, with a possible D match to TRBD1 (5 bases). This CDR3 spans 15 amino acids. V was cut by 4 bases and J by 1 base, with 14 bases left in between. In germline, CDR1 is SQVTM, CDR2 ANQGSEA. The CDR3 nucleotides are TGCAGCGTTGCCCAAGTGGGGGGGTCTGGAAACACCATATATTTT. Translated, it gives CSVAQVGGSGNTIYF. The entire variable domain, with the rest obtained from reference TRBV29-1 and TRBJ1-3, is as follows: SAVISQKPSRDICQRGTSLTIQCQVDSQVTMMFWYRQQPGQSLTLIATANQGSEATYESGFVIDKFPISRPNLTFSTLTVSNMSPEDSSIYLCSVAQVGGSGNTIYFGEGSWLTVV.

This chain connects TRBV11-1 to TRBJ2-7; 7 bases align to TRBD2. The length of the CDR3 is 15 residues. After removal of 1 base from V and 2 bases from J, the junction contained 5 bases not matched to a gene. The V gene's germline CDR1 is SGHAT and CDR2 FQDESV (reference sequence). CDR3 bases: TGTGCCAGCAGCTTAGGGGGGACTAACACCTACGAGCAGTACTTC. Translated, it gives CASSLGGTNTYEQYF.

The chain has TRBV5-1 and TRBJ1-2; D gene uncertain. This CDR3 has 11 amino acids. The germline gives CDR1 SGHRS, CDR2 YFSETQ. The ends were cut back, 6 bases at V and 8 bases at J, with 11 bases in the middle. Here the CDR3 reads CASTGIGGYTF. CDR3 sequence (DNA): TGCGCCAGCACGGGGATCGGGGGCTACACCTTC.

The chain combines TRBV7-6 with TRBJ1-1, with D maybe TRBD1 (6 bases). Per the germline V gene, CDR1 is SGHVS and CDR2 is FNYEAQ. This CDR3 has 14 amino acids. V was trimmed by 5 bases and J by 1 base, leaving 11 bases between them. In DNA, the CDR3 is TGTGCCAGCAGCAAAAGGGGGAAGAACACTGAAGCTTTCTTT. Residues: CASSKRGKNTEAFF.

The chain uses TRBV27 and TRBJ2-4, with 7 bases lining up with TRBD1. V gave up 3 bases and J gave up 8 bases; unmatched junction bases: 7. CDR3 length: 14 amino acids. Germline V lookup: CDR1 MNHEY, CDR2 SMNVEV (reference sequence). The CDR3 loop is CASSLNRGTDIQYF. The CDR3 DNA reads TGTGCCAGCAGTTTGAACAGGGGTACGGACATTCAGTACTTC.

V gene TRBV19 combines with J gene TRBJ2-2; D call uncertain. The ends were cut back, 3 bases at V and 5 bases at J, with 13 bases in the middle. There are 15 residues in the CDR3. Germline CDR1 reads LNHDA; CDR2 reads SQIVND (reference sequence). The CDR3 DNA follows: TGTGCCAGTAGTATTAACCGCGTAGGGACCGGGGAGCTGTTTTTT. Translated: CASSINRVGTGELFF. The whole variable domain, remainder taken from reference TRBV19 and TRBJ2-2, is DGGITQSPKYLFRKEGQNVTLSCEQNLNHDAMYWYRQDPGQGLRLIYYSQIVNDFQKGDIAEGYSVSREKKESFPLTVTSAQKNPTAFYLCASSINRVGTGELFFGEGSRLTVL.

The rearrangement links TRBV6-1 to TRBJ1-5; D is perhaps TRBD1 (5 bases). There are 16 residues in the CDR3. The V gene lost 2 bases and the J gene lost 3 bases, with 14 bases spanning the gap. Germline lookup yields CDR1 MNHNS and CDR2 SASEGT. In nucleotides, the CDR3 is TGTGCCAGCAGTGAACGGTCGTCGGGACTCAATCAGCCCCAGCATTTT. Encoded protein: CASSERSSGLNQPQHF.

In nucleotides, the CDR3 is TGTGCCAGCAGCCCGCTCGGACTCAGCGCCGACGAGCAGTACTTC. It translates to CASSPLGLSADEQYF. The J gene is TRBJ2-7, the V gene TRBV7-2, with D maybe TRBD2 (5 bases). Between the trimmed V and J ends, which lost 5 bases and 5 bases, there was a span of 19 bases. Germline-derived CDR1 and CDR2 are SGHTA and FQGNSA. This CDR3 contains 15 residues.

Only a few counts were recorded for this clone. V gene TRBV29-1 combines with J gene TRBJ1-1, with 7 bases fitting TRBD1. This CDR3 region has 13 residues. Germline V CDR1 and CDR2: SQVTM, ANQGSEA. J lost 4 bases, V lost 6 bases, and 8 bases had no gene match. CDR3 DNA sequence: TGCAGCGTCCTGGGACAGCAGGGCACTGAAGCTTTCTTT. It translates to CSVLGQQGTEAFF.

This chain connects TRBV30 to TRBJ2-6; D gene unclear. The CDR3 spans 13 residues. The germline V gene has CDR1 GTSNPN and CDR2 SVGIG (reference sequence). V gave up 5 bases and J gave up 1 base, with 6 bases separating them. CDR3 bases: TGTGCCTGGGAGGAGTCTGGGGCCAACGTCCTGACTTTC. This sequence encodes CAWEESGANVLTF.

The chain couples TRBV4-2 to TRBJ1-1; possible D gene TRBD1, 5 bases. The CDR3 has 18 residues. Trimming stripped 0 bases from V and 3 bases from J, with 20 bases between. CDR1 and CDR2 from the germline V gene are LGHNA and YNFKEQ. CDR3 sequence: CASSQDKLAGKLDTEAFF. Written as DNA, the CDR3 is TGTGCCAGCAGCCAAGATAAATTGGCAGGGAAGTTGGACACTGAAGCTTTCTTT.